This TCR beta chain is from a study of sequential checkpoint blockade in melanoma. Study context: Arm A got nivolumab then ipilimumab; arm B the reverse, 1:1. After both sequences, patients received maintenance nivolumab.

Clones were read by immunoSEQ multiplex PCR, and TCRdb kept only the in-frame ones, dropping some. In the table there are over 8,000 clones, roughly 72% of which are singletons. Treatment of the sample: randomized to nivolumab then ipilimumab (arm A) or the reverse (arm B). No patient had prior DNA-damaging chemotherapy. Sorted cells were live CD3+CD8+, lacking CD19 and CD56, from PBMCs. This CDR3 contains 15 residues. Germline V gene data show CDR1 as SEHNR and CDR2 as FQNEAQ (reference sequence). Trimming removed 0 bases from V and 2 bases from J, with 9 bases in between. This chain joins TRBV7-9 and TRBJ2-3; D is unresolved. Sequencing used CD8+ T cells sorted from blood (inferred from file names), obtained from a patient given nivolumab and ipilimumab in sequence. The receptor's source is a human donor with melanoma. In DNA, the CDR3 is TGTGCCAGCAGCTTAGCGCCCAGAAACACAGATACGCAGTATTTT. It is translated as CASSLAPRNTDTQYF.